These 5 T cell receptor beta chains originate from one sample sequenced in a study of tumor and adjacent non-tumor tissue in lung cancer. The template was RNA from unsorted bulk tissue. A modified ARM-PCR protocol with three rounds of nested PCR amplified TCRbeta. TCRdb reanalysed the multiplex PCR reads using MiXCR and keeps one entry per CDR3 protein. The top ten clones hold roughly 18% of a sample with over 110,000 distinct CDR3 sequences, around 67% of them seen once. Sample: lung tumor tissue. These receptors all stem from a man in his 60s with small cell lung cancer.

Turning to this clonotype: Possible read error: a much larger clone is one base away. The CDR3 DNA follows: TGTGCCAGCAGTGCCATAATAAACACTGAAGCTTTCTTT. It encodes CASSAIINTEAFF. This chain links TRBV6-1 with TRBJ1-1, with D unresolved. CDR1 MNHNS and CDR2 SASEGT come from the germline V gene. The CDR3 is 13 amino acids. Between the trimmed V and J ends, which lost 4 bases and 2 bases, there was a span of 8 bases.

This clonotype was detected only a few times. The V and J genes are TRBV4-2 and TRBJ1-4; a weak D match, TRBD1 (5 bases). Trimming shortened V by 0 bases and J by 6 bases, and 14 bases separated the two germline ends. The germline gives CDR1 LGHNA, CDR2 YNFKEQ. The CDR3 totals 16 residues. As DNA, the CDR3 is TGTGCCAGCAGCCAAGAAGGTGGCAAGGGGTATGAAAAACTGTTTTTT. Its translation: CASSQEGGKGYEKLFF.

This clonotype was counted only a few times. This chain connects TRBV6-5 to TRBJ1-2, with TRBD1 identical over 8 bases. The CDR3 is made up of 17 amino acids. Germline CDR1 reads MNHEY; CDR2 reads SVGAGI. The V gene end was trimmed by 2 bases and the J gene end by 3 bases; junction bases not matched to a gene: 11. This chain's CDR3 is CASSYRDRLGSHYGYTF. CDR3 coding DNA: TGTGCCAGCAGTTACCGGGACAGGTTGGGGTCCCACTATGGCTACACCTTC.

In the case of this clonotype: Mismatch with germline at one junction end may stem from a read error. CDR3 amino acids: CARSGQGAYNEQFF. DNA for the CDR3: TGTGCCAGGAGTGGACAGGGGGCCTACAATGAGCAGTTCTTC. J is TRBJ2-1 and V is TRBV30, with TRBD1 matching 10 bases. This CDR3 is 14 amino acids long. Per the germline V gene, CDR1 is GTSNPN and CDR2 is SVGIG (reference sequence).

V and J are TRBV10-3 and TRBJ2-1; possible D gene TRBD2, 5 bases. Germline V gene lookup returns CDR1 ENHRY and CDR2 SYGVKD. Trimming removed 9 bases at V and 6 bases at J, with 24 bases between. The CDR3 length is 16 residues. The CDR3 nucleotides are TGTGCCATTGCTCATCTAGCTGGAGCTGTACCCAATGAGCAGTTCTTC. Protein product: CAIAHLAGAVPNEQFF.